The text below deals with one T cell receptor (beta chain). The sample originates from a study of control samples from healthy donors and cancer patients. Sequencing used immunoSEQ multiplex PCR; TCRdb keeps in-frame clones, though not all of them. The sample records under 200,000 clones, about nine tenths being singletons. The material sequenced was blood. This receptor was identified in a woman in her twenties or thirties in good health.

The CDR3 reads CASSYPGQGYEQYF. As DNA, the CDR3 is TGTGCCAGCAGTTACCCGGGACAGGGGTACGAGCAGTACTTC. The V gene is TRBV6-6, the J gene TRBJ2-7; 10 nucleotides agree with TRBD1. After removal of 2 bases from V and 4 bases from J, the junction contained 2 bases not matched to a gene. This CDR3 contains 14 residues. The germline gives CDR1 MNHNY, CDR2 SVGAGI (reference sequence).